The TCR beta chain under discussion was sequenced for a study of cytotoxic CD8 clonotypes in ibrutinib-treated CLL. Study background: Mean values per sample were around 250,000 productive templates and under 100,000 productive rearrangements.

The V gene lost 0 bases and the J gene lost 2 bases, with 9 bases spanning the gap. Germline V CDR1 and CDR2: SGDLS, YYNGEE. There are 14 residues in the CDR3. Using immunoSEQ multiplex PCR, the repertoire was profiled, and TCRdb retains in-frame clones only, with some absent. The sample yields 150,000 to 200,000 clones, approximately 72% seen once. This receptor was identified in a human donor with chronic lymphocytic leukemia. This chain uses TRBV9 with TRBJ2-7; D is uncertain. The specimen comprised PBMCs, sampled after 24 months of ibrutinib treatment. The CDR3 bases are TGTGCCAGCAGCGTAGGGGTTAGAGCCTACGAGCAGTACTTC. Protein product: CASSVGVRAYEQYF.